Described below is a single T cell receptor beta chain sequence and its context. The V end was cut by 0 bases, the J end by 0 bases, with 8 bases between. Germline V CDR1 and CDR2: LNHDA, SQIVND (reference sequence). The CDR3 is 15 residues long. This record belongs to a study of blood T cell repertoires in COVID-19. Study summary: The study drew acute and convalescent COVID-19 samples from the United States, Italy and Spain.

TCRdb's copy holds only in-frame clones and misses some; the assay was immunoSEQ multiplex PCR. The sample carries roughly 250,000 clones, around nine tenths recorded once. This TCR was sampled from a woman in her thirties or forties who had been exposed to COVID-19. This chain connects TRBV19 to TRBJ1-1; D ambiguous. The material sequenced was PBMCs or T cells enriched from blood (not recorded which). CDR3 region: CASSIDPSMNTEAFF. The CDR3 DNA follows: TGTGCCAGTAGTATAGATCCCTCTATGAACACTGAAGCTTTCTTT.